Included here is one T cell receptor (beta chain) sequence, with context. Its binding antigen is unknown. Base-call qualities are not available, and no considerably larger clone is one nucleotide away. For the CD8 naive samples, CD45RO-negative cells were positively selected for CCR7, yielding a CD45RA+CCR7+ population from which TemRA cells were excluded. Donors were healthy HIV-negative adults with no recently reported acute infections or vaccinations. Every donor was a Caucasian adult residing in Nashville, Tennessee, USA. After blood collection by leukapheresis, PBMCs were isolated using Ficoll-Histopaque density gradient centrifugation and then cryopreserved in the vapor phase of liquid nitrogen. Purity and quantity of every magnetically sorted T cell population were checked by analytical flow cytometry. From each sorted fraction, genomic DNA was isolated and quantified by UV absorbance on a Nanodrop 2000c.

This sample stems from a study of shared clonotypes between healthy human individuals (dated by TCRdb to about 2020). Context from the whole study: The cohort comprised two women and three men aged 18 to 49 years. Per donor, leukapheresis produced somewhere between about 0.94 and 10 billion PBMCs. To estimate repertoire size and how much clonotype sharing occurs between individuals, the study deeply sequenced the blood TCR repertoires of several healthy adults. For each donor, CD4 naive and CD4 memory were each given three plates, CD8 naive was given two plates, and CD8 memory was given one plate. Different laboratories and diverse techniques were used to prepare libraries and sequence TCR repertoires, to increase sequencing depth and limit assay-specific biases. Study-wide findings and limitations: Naive subsets generally had larger estimated clonotype richness than memory subsets did. Pairwise subsampling led to the expectation that sequencing depth would affect the degree of clonotype sharing among donors. When a handful of donors were compared, the shared fraction of clonotypes was about 5% for naive CD4, roughly 3.3% for naive CD8, 2.3% for memory CD4, and about 0.36% for memory CD8. Even with the large sequencing depth, rarefaction of the sorted-subset datasets indicated that sequencing was incomplete. Because the study included only a small number of donors, the genetic and exposure-history diversity represented was limited. Compared with non-shared clonotypes, clonotypes shared by all four sorted-subset donors had higher generation probabilities. Sampling was restricted to blood, and TCR repertoires in tissue are likely to differ from TCR repertoires in blood.

The germline V and J ends show losses of 2 bases and 0 bases respectively, and no gene match explains 8 bases of the junction. According to the germline V gene, CDR1 reads SGHTA and CDR2 reads FQGTGA. The CDR3 runs 17 residues from the cysteine to the phenylalanine. Only CDR3 DNA is held: 51 bases, read in frame from base 1. TCR CDR3 regions were amplified from genomic DNA by multiplex PCR using the deep immunoSEQ assay. Extracted genomic DNA from each cell subset was spread evenly across all wells of several immunoSEQ 96-well plates, with each plate serving as a replicate. Each replicate PCR for sorted subsets received about 180 ng genomic DNA, equal to about 30,000 T cell genomes. Purified libraries were quantified with a Qubit 3.0 fluorometer, sized on a Bioanalyzer 2100, and re-quantified with the KAPA Library Quantification kit. Every immunoSEQ 96-well plate was sequenced on a separate single-read 150-cycle Illumina NextSeq 550 flow cell. The published analysis was carried out like this. Because only junctional sequences without quality scores were contained in the immunoSEQ output, filtering matching that applied to full-length reads could not be performed. To assign V/J genes and CDR3, sequences were annotated against IMGT germline references using PyIR, a Python wrapper for IgBLAST v1.9. Reads were filtered out if the reads had weak V/J assignments (E-value above 1e-6), no CDR3, stop codons, out-of-frame junctions, or ambiguous translated residues. V3J clonotypes were defined by identical inferred V gene, J gene, and CDR3 amino acid sequence. The percentage overlap between two repertoires was calculated by dividing the number of shared unique clonotypes by the size of the smaller repertoire. Richness of each repertoire was evaluated using RTK rarefaction, the Chao1 estimator, and Recon v2.1 estimates of unobserved clonotypes. For all TCRbeta clonotypes obtained by the gDNA method from a few donors, generation probabilities were computed with OLGA. TCRdb obtained this table from immuneACCESS and retained in-frame rearrangements with V and J assigned. These tables miss some clones; where compared with another copy, unresolved V genes account for less than half of the shortfall, and the remainder is unexplained. V and J calls and clone size come straight from that table; D and trimming were deduced from the DNA. This sample gives over 750,000 clones in total; about 96% of them show up just once. 0.2% to 0.25% of the sample is taken by the ten largest.

Recombination linked TRBV7-3 to TRBJ1-1; TRBD1 agrees with 8 junctional bases. Source material: naive CD8+ T cells sorted from blood. Reading the label with the study, this specimen's cell subset or site is: CD45RA+CCR7+. This receptor was taken from a man aged 25-40 years in good health. This receptor has the CDR3 CASSLSVRGLVNTEAFF. Read as DNA, the sequence is TGTGCCAGCAGCTTATCGGTCAGGGGGCTAGTGAACACTGAAGCTTTCTTT.